This TCR beta chain was sequenced in a study of blood T cell repertoires in COVID-19. The overall study: Italy, Spain and the United States were the sources of the convalescent and acute COVID-19 samples. Sample material is recorded as cDNA or gDNA derived from T cells, B-cell-depleted T cells, or PBMCs.

Original analysis: Amplification of reference gene primers was used by the study to estimate nucleated cell counts. Generated by immunoSEQ multiplex PCR, the TCRdb table keeps only in-frame clones and is missing some. That table supplies the V and J calls and clone size; D and trimming were determined from the DNA. The table shows about 140,000 clones, with roughly 84% occurring only once. This CDR3 contains 19 residues. Germline V gene lookup returns CDR1 MNHEY and CDR2 SVGEGT. Unmatched junction bases numbered 16, after V lost 0 bases and J lost 5 bases. Sample: peripheral blood. The genes are TRBV6-2 or TRBV6-3 and TRBJ2-5; the match to TRBD2 covers 9 bases. This receptor was identified in a woman aged 55-75 years with acute or convalescent COVID-19. The CDR3 bases are TGTGCCAGCAGTTACTCGGGGAGTCCCAGCGGGGGGAGGTTGGAGACCCAGTACTTC. Translating it yields CASSYSGSPSGGRLETQYF.